The clone carrying this TCR beta chain was seen a few times. The antigen is undetermined. The data stem from a study of pediatric ulcerative colitis. Study observations and caveats: Two patients had blood samples with substantially reduced template counts. Compared with controls, ulcerative colitis showed greater blood-rectum clone sharing.

Profiled with immunoSEQ multiplex PCR; TCRdb holds only in-frame clones, not every one. This table has 55,000 to 80,000 clones, around four fifths appearing once. Germline loops: CDR1 SGDLS, CDR2 YYNGEE. V lost 0 bases, J lost 4 bases, and 11 bases lay in between. The length of the CDR3 is 14 residues. This clonotype was sampled from a boy aged 5-17 years with moderate ulcerative colitis. The sample taken for sequencing was blood. The rearrangement uses TRBV9 and TRBJ2-7; the D gene could be TRBD1 or TRBD2 (5 bases each). The CDR3 DNA is TGTGCCAGCAGCGTAGAAGGGGCGGGTTACGAGCAGTACTTC. The encoded protein is CASSVEGAGYEQYF.